Below, one TCR beta chain is given with its context. The antigen remains unidentified. The data stem from a study of T cell responses to AZD1222 COVID-19 vaccine. The assay was immunoSEQ multiplex PCR, and TCRdb's table has in-frame clones only and misses some. Of approximately 120,000 clones listed, 88% were seen once; the top ten hold more than 3.5%. CDR3 length equals 15 residues. Trimming removed 3 bases at V and 2 bases at J, with 14 bases between. Germline values: CDR1 SGHKS, CDR2 YYEKEE (reference sequence). Overall study results and limits: Donors were mostly white British, more females; clonal diversity possibly underestimated.

The chain links TRBV5-5 to TRBJ1-1; a weak D match, TRBD1 (6 bases). The receptor was derived from an adult in good health. The sample in question was peripheral blood, obtained on day 0 of AZD1222 vaccination. The CDR3: CASSSGPTGNTEAFF. In DNA form, the CDR3 reads TGTGCCAGCAGCTCCGGACCGACAGGTAACACTGAAGCTTTCTTT.